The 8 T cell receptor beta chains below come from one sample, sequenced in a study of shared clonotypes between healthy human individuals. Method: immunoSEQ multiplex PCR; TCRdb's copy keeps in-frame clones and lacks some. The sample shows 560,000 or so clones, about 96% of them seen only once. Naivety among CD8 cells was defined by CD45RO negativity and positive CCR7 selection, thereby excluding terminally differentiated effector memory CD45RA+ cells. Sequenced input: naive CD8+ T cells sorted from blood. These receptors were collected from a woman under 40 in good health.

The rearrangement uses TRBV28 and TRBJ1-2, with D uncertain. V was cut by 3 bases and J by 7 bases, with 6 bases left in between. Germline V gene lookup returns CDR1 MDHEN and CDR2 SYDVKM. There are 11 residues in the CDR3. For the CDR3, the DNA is TGTGCCAGCAGTTTTGGGGTTGGCTACACCTTC. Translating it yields CASSFGVGYTF.

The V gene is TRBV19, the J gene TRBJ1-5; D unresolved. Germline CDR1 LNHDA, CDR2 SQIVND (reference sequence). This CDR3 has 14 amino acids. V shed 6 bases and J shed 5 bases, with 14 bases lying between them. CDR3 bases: TGTGCCAGTAGCTTCGGTATCGGGTATCAGCCCCAGCATTTT. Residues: CASSFGIGYQPQHF.

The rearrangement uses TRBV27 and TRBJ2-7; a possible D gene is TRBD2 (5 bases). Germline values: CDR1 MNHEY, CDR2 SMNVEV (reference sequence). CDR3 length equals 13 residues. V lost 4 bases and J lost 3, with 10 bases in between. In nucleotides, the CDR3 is TGTGCCAGCAGTTATGGGGAGCACTACGAGCAGTACTTC. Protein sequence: CASSYGEHYEQYF.

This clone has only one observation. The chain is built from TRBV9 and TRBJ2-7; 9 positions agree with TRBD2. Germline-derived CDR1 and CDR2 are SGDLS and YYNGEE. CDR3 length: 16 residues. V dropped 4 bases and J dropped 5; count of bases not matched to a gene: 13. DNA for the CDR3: TGTGCCAGCAGCCCGCGGGAGGGGGCGGAGGGGGACGAGCAGTACTTC. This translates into CASSPREGAEGDEQYF.

The CDR3: CASSQVTLKGAKGTGELFF. The CDR3 bases are TGCGCCAGCAGCCAAGTTACCTTAAAGGGGGCTAAAGGGACCGGGGAGCTGTTTTTT. The V and J genes are TRBV4-1 and TRBJ2-2, with 7 positions matching TRBD1. V lost 1 base and J lost 5; bases outside the gene matches: 16. Germline V gene data show CDR1 as MGHRA and CDR2 as YSYEKL. This CDR3 has 19 residues.

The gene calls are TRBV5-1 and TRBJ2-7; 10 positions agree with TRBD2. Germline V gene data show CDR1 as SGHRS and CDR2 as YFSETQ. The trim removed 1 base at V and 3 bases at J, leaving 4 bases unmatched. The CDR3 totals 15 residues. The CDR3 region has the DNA TGCGCCAGCAGCTTGTCTAGCGGGGGTCTCTACGAGCAGTACTTC. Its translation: CASSLSSGGLYEQYF.

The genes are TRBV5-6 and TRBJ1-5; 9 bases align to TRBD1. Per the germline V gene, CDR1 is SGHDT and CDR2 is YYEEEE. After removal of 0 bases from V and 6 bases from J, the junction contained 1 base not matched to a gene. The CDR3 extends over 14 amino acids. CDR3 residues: CASSLGQGVQPQHF. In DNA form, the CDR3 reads TGTGCCAGCAGCTTGGGACAGGGGGTTCAGCCCCAGCATTTT.

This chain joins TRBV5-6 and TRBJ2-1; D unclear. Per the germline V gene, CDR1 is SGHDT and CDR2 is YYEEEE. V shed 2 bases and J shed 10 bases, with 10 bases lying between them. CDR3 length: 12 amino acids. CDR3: CASSFWDGEQFF. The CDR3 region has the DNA TGTGCCAGCAGCTTTTGGGATGGGGAGCAGTTCTTC.